This T cell receptor beta chain was identified in a study of T cells in Graves' hyperthyroidism and ophthalmopathy. Study findings and constraints: A model of 13 V-J pairs discriminated ophthalmopathy from stable hyperthyroidism. Most clonotypes expanded in the thyroid (above 0.001) were also present in blood.

Clinical symptoms, serum thyroxine and TRAb, thyroid ultrasound and orbital computed tomography were used for the diagnoses. The PBMCs were taken from roughly 10 ml of fresh peripheral blood. The CDR3 has 17 residues. Trimming removed 2 bases from V and 1 base from J, with 16 bases in between. The germline V gene has CDR1 SGHAT and CDR2 FQNNGV. TCR beta CDR3 region amplification was performed from RNA transcripts. The HTBI primer set served for first-round RT-PCR of the TCR CDR3. Via MiXCR, TCRdb re-called the multiplex PCR reads, giving one row per CDR3 protein. The data hold over 45,000 distinct CDR3 sequences, with about 50% observed a single time. This clonotype was counted ten times or more. Antigen specificity is unknown.

The chain joins TRBV11-2 to TRBJ2-3; D is ambiguous. The sequence was obtained from a woman in her 30s with Graves' ophthalmopathy. Source material: blood. The CDR3 spells CASSLPHPNPRTDTQYF. The CDR3 nucleotides are TGTGCCAGCAGCTTACCGCATCCCAACCCGCGCACAGATACGCAGTATTTT.